This TCR beta chain derives from a study of identical twins (dated by TCRdb to between 2015 and 2016). At the level of the whole study: TCR alpha and beta repertoires from monozygotic twins, unrelated adults of various ages and cord blood were deep-sequenced to test whether fetal clonotypes persist. To rule out contamination, replicate twin experiments were performed at different times with different library preparation protocols. The study at large found these results: Out-of-frame TCR alpha sequences shared between twins showed an excess of low generation-probability sequences compared with coincidental sharing between unrelated individuals. Excess twin sharing in beta out-of-frame sequences was weaker because fewer shared sequences lowered the signal-to-noise ratio. Invariant T cells such as MAIT and iNKT could partly confound zero-insertion analyses, although diverse VJ usage argued against such confounding for most clonotypes. Recombination models systematically underestimated out-of-frame TCR alpha sharing in monozygotic twins but agreed with sharing between unrelated individuals. Because the same donors could not be followed over many years, the conclusions depended on cross-sectional statistical analysis. Fewer insertions were carried by abundant cord blood beta clonotypes, a similar but weaker trend appeared in young adult naive repertoires, and no such trend appeared in memory repertoires.

Library preparation employed 5' RACE. Sequencing used an Illumina HiSeq 2000. A universal primer binding site was introduced by template switching, and a unique molecular identifier was present in the final cDNA, enabling accurate counting of TCR cDNA molecules. First-strand cDNA for TCR alpha and beta chains was synthesized from specific primers in the conserved constant-segment region. Each cDNA library was double barcoded, with a SMART-Mk sample barcode plus Illumina barcodes, to control for contamination. TruSeq adapter sequences, together with Illumina sample barcodes, were added in two successive PCR steps. The TCR alpha and beta cDNA libraries were sequenced on the Illumina HiSeq platform using custom primers. In the source study's methods: Raw reads were processed with MiGEC to extract unique molecular identifiers, and MiXCR was used to determine CDR3 positions. Recombination models were inferred per individual with the repgenHMM and IGoR tools using an EM algorithm. The tcR package in R was used for shared clonotype analysis, with sharing normalized by the product of cloneset sizes. To study raw recombination free of thymic and clonal selection effects, out-of-frame nonproductive sequences were analyzed. The public reads were reanalyzed by TCRdb: fastp trimming at Q25, MiXCR alignment, in-frame beta chains only. When rows share a CDR3 protein, they turn into one entry using the most common DNA and genes. The V and J calls and clone size are TCRdb's, not the authors'. The sample includes approximately 680,000 distinct CDR3 sequences, with roughly 7.2% observed a single time. The ten largest make up 1.6% of the sample.

Clipping removes 4 bases from V and 3 bases from J, with 3 as the unmatched junction base count. CDR1 SNHLY and CDR2 FYNNEI are derived from the germline V gene. Taken from cysteine to phenylalanine, the CDR3 has 15 residues. The DNA shown is the 45-base CDR3, in frame from base 1. All donors were healthy Caucasians. The twin cohort comprised three pairs of female monozygotic twins, all aged about 18 to 29 years. Peripheral blood mononuclear cells were the source from which RNA for the TCR libraries was isolated. Worth noting for this clonotype: Its antigen is unknown. Base qualities are not recorded, but no much larger clone differs from it by a single base.

This sample was also put to use in a study of yellow fever vaccine responses in identical twins. From the second report: According to the authors, in identical twins the way T cells responded to vaccination appeared partly convergent and partly personalized. In the study, vaccine-responding T cell clones were precisely tracked in identical twins.

Sequencing was carried out using PBMCs. This chain is built from TRBV2 and TRBJ2-3, with TRBD2 matching 11 junction bases. This receptor was taken from a woman between 18 and 30 years old in good health. The nucleotides are TGTGCCAGCAGTGGACTAGCGGGACGGACAGATACGCAGTATTTT. It encodes CASSGLAGRTDTQYF.